This TCR beta chain is from a study of siplizumab effects on memory and regulatory T cells. As to this clone: Its antigen is unknown.

Study results and limitations: Researchers did not confirm the suppressive function of proliferating Tregs from siplizumab cultures.

CDR1 is SGHRS, CDR2 YFSETQ, per germline. Trimming took off 6 bases at V and 8 bases at J, with 12 bases between the two ends. The CDR3 totals 12 residues. Generated by immunoSEQ multiplex PCR, the TCRdb table keeps only in-frame clones and is missing some. The sample has fewer than 70,000 clones; around nine tenths are singletons. Input material: Tregs sorted from blood. The sequence was collected from a human donor in good health. J is TRBJ2-1 and V is TRBV5-1; D might be TRBD1 (6 bases). CDR3 amino acids: CASNLKGDEQFF. For the CDR3, the DNA is TGCGCCAGCAACTTAAAGGGGGATGAGCAGTTCTTC.